This TCR beta chain is from a study of blood T cell repertoires in COVID-19. Study in general: Sites in the United States, Italy and Spain provided acute and convalescent COVID-19 samples. From T cells, B-cell-depleted T cells, or PBMCs came the material, which was cDNA or gDNA.

This clone was detected a few times. Produced via immunoSEQ multiplex PCR; TCRdb's table is partial and in-frame only. The sample lists roughly 49,000 clones, about 83% seen once, with roughly a sixth in the top ten. The source material was peripheral blood. The TCR was taken from a man aged 35 to 55 with acute or convalescent COVID-19.

The DNA for the CDR3 is TGTGCCAGCAGCCAAGATAACGCAGGGGGCTCCTACAATGAGCAGTTCTTC. Its translation is CASSQDNAGGSYNEQFF. The chain couples TRBV4-2 to TRBJ2-1; 7 bases align to TRBD1. Trimming at V came to 0 bases and at J to 0 bases, leaving 5 bases not matched to a gene. Germline V gives CDR1 LGHNA, CDR2 YNFKEQ. The CDR3 consists of 17 residues.